Listed below are T cell receptor beta chains from one sample, sequenced in a study of cytomegalovirus exposure and HLA in healthy donors. Some clones are missing from TCRdb's copy, which holds only in-frame ones; the method was immunoSEQ multiplex PCR. The top ten hold 3% to 3.5% of the sample, which has under 150,000 clones, about 82% seen once. Sequences were obtained from PBMCs. Receptor source: a male donor in good health and CMV-seronegative. Each CDR3 is given with its conserved first and last residue. A D gene is named only where the DNA matches it firmly.

TRBV4-2	TRBJ1-2	TRBD1	CASSQDRYGTVNNYGYTF
TRBV11-2	TRBJ1-4	.	CASSLIREEKLFF
TRBV7-2	TRBJ2-2	TRBD2	CASSPTGTSGRVGELFF
TRBV7-2	TRBJ2-7	.	CASSYWRTYEQYF
TRBV7-2	TRBJ1-2	TRBD1	CASSLDGTGDNYGYTF
TRBV7-2	TRBJ2-7	TRBD1	CASSLAYIQGASYEQYF
TRBV9	TRBJ1-5	TRBD1	CASSVGQGSNQPQHF
TRBV5-6	TRBJ2-7	.	CASSLYYEQYF
TRBV7-2	TRBJ1-6	.	CASSFTTGVNSPLHF
TRBV28	TRBJ2-7	.	CASSLLTENYEQYF
TRBV29-1	TRBJ2-1	TRBD2	CSVPTSGSSFFLSYNEQFF
TRBV7-2	TRBJ1-2	.	CASSYKAVRDNYGYTF
TRBV27	TRBJ2-7	.	CASRRDSLTYEQYF
TRBV27	TRBJ2-3	.	CASSLVSTDTQYF
TRBV28	TRBJ1-1	TRBD1	CASSFLIETGDTEAFF
TRBV13	TRBJ1-1	.	CASRRVIRLNTEAFF